This T cell receptor beta chain derives from a study of metastatic and nonmetastatic thyroid tumors. Study-level information: Repertoire comparison spanned blood and tumor or nodule tissue of malignant and benign thyroid patients.

The V gene end was trimmed by 1 base and the J gene end by 14 bases; junction bases not matched to a gene: 9. The CDR3 has 13 residues. Germline V gene lookup returns CDR1 DFQATT and CDR2 SNEGSKA (reference sequence). Ahead of thyroid surgery, no patient had received treatment of any kind. Overall study findings and caveats: The reported finding was significantly higher TCR beta diversity in malignant thyroid tumors relative to benign nodules, in blood and tumor.

On this clone: Its antigen is as yet unknown.

Original handling: To classify distant metastasis in papillary thyroid cancer, a model was built from CDR3 differences across clinicopathological groups. TCRdb re-called the PCR reads via MiXCR. These V and J calls derive from TCRdb rather than the authors' analysis. The sample comprises about 24,000 clones, approximately 24% of which are singletons, and 15% to 20% rests with the top ten. The chain links TRBV20-1 to TRBJ2-1, with 9 positions matching TRBD2. Sequencing was performed on blood. The receptor comes from a male donor with papillary thyroid cancer or a benign thyroid nodule (not recorded which). Some clones in this sample may be carry-over from other donors' samples. The CDR3 protein is CSARVIQRGAEFF. For the CDR3, the DNA is TGCAGTGCTAGAGTGATCCAGCGGGGGGCGGAGTTCTTC.